The 12 T cell receptor beta chains in this list originate from one sample, sequenced in a study of CD8 T cells in Susac syndrome. The authors reverse transcribed roughly 0.5 to 1 ug RNA with random hexamers. One entry per CDR3 protein results from TCRdb running MiXCR on the immunoSEQ multiplex PCR reads. The sample includes about 300,000 distinct CDR3 sequences, 89% of them seen just once. The sequenced sample was CD8+ T cells from PBMCs. The receptors derive from a human donor with multiple sclerosis.

CDR3 in amino acids: CASSPGAGPNTEAFF. CDR3 coding DNA: TGTGCCAGCAGTCCAGGAGCCGGGCCGAACACTGAAGCTTTCTTT. The chain combines TRBV6-5 with TRBJ1-1, with no clear D. Deletions cut 5 bases from V and 1 base from J, with 14 bases between. Germline lookup yields CDR1 MNHEY and CDR2 SVGAGI. The length of the CDR3 is 15 residues.

The chain joins TRBV11-2 to TRBJ2-7, with 14 bases identical to TRBD2. V shed 5 bases and J 4 bases; nucleotides not matched to a gene: 4. CDR3 size: 15 residues. Per the germline V gene, CDR1 is SGHAT and CDR2 is FQNNGV. The DNA of the CDR3 is TGTGCCAGCAGCGAGGGACTAGCGGGAGTTTACGAGCAGTACTTC. It codes for CASSEGLAGVYEQYF.

The chain employs TRBV27 and TRBJ2-2, with D possibly TRBD2 on 5 matching bases. CDR1 is MNHEY and CDR2 is SMNVEV in the germline V gene (reference sequence). V shed 5 bases and J shed 4 bases, with 14 bases lying between them. The CDR3 sequence is 15 residues long. The CDR3 DNA follows: TGTGCCAGCAGTCAAACTAGAGGTCGCACCGGGGAGCTGTTTTTT. Its translation is CASSQTRGRTGELFF.

The chain carries TRBV30 and TRBJ1-1; 7 bases match TRBD1. The germline CDR1 and CDR2 sequences are GTSNPN and SVGIG (reference sequence). CDR3 size: 14 residues. The V and J ends lost 2 bases and 1 base, in that order; junction bases with no gene match: 4. For the CDR3, the DNA is TGTGCCTGGAGTCGGGACAGTGGGAACACTGAAGCTTTCTTT. Protein sequence: CAWSRDSGNTEAFF.

The V and J genes are TRBV19 and TRBJ2-2; 9 nucleotides align to TRBD1. CDR1 LNHDA and CDR2 SQIVND come from the germline V gene (reference sequence). Trimming removed 3 bases from V and 3 bases from J; junction bases left unmatched: 2. This CDR3 has 15 residues. The CDR3 region is CASSITGGYTGELFF. In DNA, the CDR3 is TGTGCCAGTAGTATTACAGGGGGCTACACCGGGGAGCTGTTTTTT.

This chain joins TRBV7-9 and TRBJ2-5, with 9 bases lining up with TRBD1. The CDR3 sequence is 16 residues long. V shed 1 base, J shed 5 bases, and the junction held 8 bases outside the gene matches. Germline values: CDR1 SEHNR, CDR2 FQNEAQ (reference sequence). CDR3: CASSLVTGGFGETQYF. The CDR3 DNA follows: TGTGCCAGCAGCTTAGTAACAGGGGGCTTTGGTGAGACCCAGTACTTC.

This chain links TRBV6-1 with TRBJ2-3; 9 bases line up with TRBD2. The CDR3 runs to 15 residues. Germline V gene lookup returns CDR1 MNHNS and CDR2 SASEGT. V dropped 4 bases and J dropped 0; count of bases not matched to a gene: 2. Here the CDR3 reads CASSVTSGSTDTQYF. The CDR3 DNA reads TGTGCCAGCAGTGTCACTAGCGGGAGCACAGATACGCAGTATTTT.

About this clonotype itself: A junction end diverges from the germline sequence, so it may reflect a read error. CDR3 region: CASSADTVASCNEQFF. The CDR3 DNA sequence: TGTGCCAGCAGCGCCGACACTGTCGCTTCCTGCAATGAGCAGTTCTTC. V gene TRBV12-3 or TRBV12-4 combines with J gene TRBJ2-1; no clear D gene. This CDR3 spans 16 amino acids.

J is TRBJ2-7 and V is TRBV9; TRBD2 aligns across 8 bases. The CDR3 runs 15 residues. Per germline, CDR1 SGDLS and CDR2 YYNGEE. J gave up 2 bases and V 1 base, and 5 bases lay outside the gene matches. This CDR3 is CASSVSGSIAYEQYF. For the CDR3, the DNA is TGTGCCAGCAGCGTAAGCGGGAGCATCGCCTACGAGCAGTACTTC.

The chain joins TRBV7-3 to TRBJ2-3, with D maybe TRBD2 (5 bases). The CDR3 length is 14 residues. Germline V gene data show CDR1 as SGHTA and CDR2 as FQGTGA. The V gene lost 0 bases and the J gene lost 5 bases, with 9 bases spanning the gap. CDR3 sequence: CASSLTGVGDTQYF. In nucleotides, the CDR3 is TGTGCCAGCAGCTTAACGGGAGTGGGAGATACGCAGTATTTT.

J is TRBJ2-1 and V is TRBV7-9; no firm D call. Per germline, CDR1 SEHNR and CDR2 FQNEAQ (reference sequence). The CDR3 extends over 12 amino acids. Trimming stripped 5 bases from V and 9 bases from J, with 11 bases between. The CDR3 loop reads CASSTTKGEQFF. The CDR3 DNA sequence: TGTGCCAGCAGCACCACAAAGGGTGAGCAGTTCTTC.

V is TRBV28 and J is TRBJ2-1; 8 bases are shared with TRBD2. This CDR3 is built from 14 residues. Germline loops: CDR1 MDHEN, CDR2 SYDVKM. V gave up 3 bases and J gave up 4 bases; unmatched junction bases: 2. The CDR3 nucleotides are TGTGCCAGCAGTTTTAGCGGGAAATACAATGAGCAGTTCTTC. This encodes CASSFSGKYNEQFF.